This T cell receptor (beta chain) was identified during a study of CD8+CD57+ T cells in acquired aplastic anemia. Findings and caveats of the study: Sharing between patients and controls was observed for some 27 CD8+ CDR3 sequences.

Germline V gene lookup returns CDR1 SEHNR and CDR2 FQNEAQ (reference sequence). Trimming took 8 bases from V and 4 from J; bases not matched to a gene: 23. This CDR3 is 19 amino acids long. Patients selected for sequencing had displayed CD8+CD57+ cell expansion by flow cytometry. Genomic DNA, serving as template, underwent TCR beta VDJ and CDR3 profiling. Each CDR3 protein gets one entry after TCRdb re-called the reads with MiXCR. The table has a few hundred thousand distinct CDR3 sequences, roughly 45% seen once. In its sample, this clonotype was seen many times. What it recognizes is unknown. The chain carries TRBV7-9 and TRBJ2-1, with TRBD2 matching over 7 bases. The source is a human donor with aplastic anemia. The material sequenced was sorted CD4+, CD8+, or CD8+CD57+ T cells (not recorded which) from PBMCs. The CDR3 protein is CASSGGGTVGKGLYNEQFF. CDR3 coding DNA: TGTGCCAGCTCTGGGGGAGGGACGGTTGGAAAGGGTCTTTACAATGAGCAGTTCTTC. Complete variable domain (other parts from reference TRBV7-9 and TRBJ2-1): DTGVSQNPRHKITKRGQNVTFRCDPISEHNRLYWYRQTLGQGPEFLTYFQNEAQLEKSRLLSDRFSAERPKGSFSTLEIQRTEQGDSAMYLCASSGGGTVGKGLYNEQFFGPGTRLTVL.